Listed below are T cell receptor beta chains from one sample, sequenced in a study of blood T cell repertoires in COVID-19. Libraries were prepared by immunoSEQ multiplex PCR; TCRdb keeps only in-frame clonotypes and omits some of them. The sample holds some 240,000 clones, around 87% seen once. Sequencing was performed on PBMCs or T cells enriched from blood (not recorded which). The receptors originated from a middle-aged woman with acute COVID-19. Each CDR3 is given with its conserved first and last residue. Each record gives: clone size, V gene, J gene, D gene, CDR3 protein, CDR3 DNA. The D gene is left open where the match is weak. The listing skips clone size in some rows; elsewhere it reads once, few, many or a size class.

abundance: NA
v_gene: TRBV4-2
j_gene: TRBJ2-7
d_gene: TRBD2
CDR3aa: CASSPVGGRADEQYF
CDR3nt: TGTGCCAGCAGCCCAGTGGGCGGGAGGGCCGACGAGCAGTACTTC

abundance: NA
v_gene: TRBV11-3
j_gene: TRBJ2-2
d_gene: TRBD2
CDR3aa: CASSKREGRAGELFF
CDR3nt: TGTGCCAGCAGCAAGCGGGAGGGCCGGGCCGGGGAGCTGTTTTTT

abundance: NA
v_gene: TRBV2
j_gene: TRBJ2-1
d_gene: NA
CDR3aa: CASTEEGGEQFF
CDR3nt: TGTGCCAGCACGGAGGAGGGCGGTGAGCAGTTCTTC

abundance: NA
v_gene: TRBV19
j_gene: TRBJ1-2
d_gene: NA
CDR3aa: CASGNTGTVYGYTF
CDR3nt: TGTGCCAGTGGCAACACCGGGACTGTCTATGGCTACACCTTC

abundance: few
v_gene: TRBV11-2
j_gene: TRBJ2-7
d_gene: NA
CDR3aa: CASSRGDYRVVGYEQYF
CDR3nt: TGTGCCAGCAGCAGGGGGGACTACAGGGTGGTTGGCTACGAGCAGTACTTC

abundance: NA
v_gene: TRBV5-1
j_gene: TRBJ2-3
d_gene: TRBD2
CDR3aa: CASSLASGRATDTQYF
CDR3nt: TGCGCCAGCAGCTTGGCCAGCGGGAGGGCCACAGATACGCAGTATTTT

abundance: once
v_gene: TRBV5-1
j_gene: TRBJ1-5
d_gene: TRBD1
CDR3aa: CASSWTGSADQPQHF
CDR3nt: TGCGCCAGCAGCTGGACAGGTTCCGCCGATCAGCCCCAGCATTTT

abundance: NA
v_gene: TRBV21-1
j_gene: TRBJ1-5
d_gene: NA
CDR3aa: CASSNRGRNQPQHF
CDR3nt: TGTGCCAGCAGCAACAGGGGGCGAAATCAGCCCCAGCATTTT

abundance: NA
v_gene: TRBV5-1
j_gene: TRBJ1-6
d_gene: TRBD1
CDR3aa: CASSLDRGESPLHF
CDR3nt: TGCGCCAGCAGCTTGGACAGGGGTGAATCACCCCTCCACTTT

abundance: NA
v_gene: TRBV27
j_gene: TRBJ1-6
d_gene: NA
CDR3aa: CASSSGQWNSPLHF
CDR3nt: TGTGCCAGCAGTTCAGGACAGTGGAATTCACCCCTCCACTTT

abundance: NA
v_gene: TRBV5-8
j_gene: TRBJ2-1
d_gene: NA
CDR3aa: CASSLGENGYNEQFF
CDR3nt: TGTGCCAGCAGCTTGGGAGAGAATGGTTACAATGAGCAGTTCTTC

abundance: few
v_gene: TRBV9
j_gene: TRBJ1-1
d_gene: NA
CDR3aa: CASSVQGSGTEAFF
CDR3nt: TGTGCCAGCAGCGTACAGGGTAGCGGCACTGAAGCTTTCTTT

abundance: NA
v_gene: TRBV19
j_gene: TRBJ1-2
d_gene: TRBD1
CDR3aa: CASSTRQGKNGYTF
CDR3nt: TGTGCCAGTAGTACAAGACAGGGTAAAAATGGCTACACCTTC

abundance: once
v_gene: TRBV18
j_gene: TRBJ1-2
d_gene: NA
CDR3aa: CASSPPDDRYGYTF
CDR3nt: TGTGCCAGCTCACCACCGGATGACAGATATGGCTACACCTTC

abundance: NA
v_gene: TRBV2
j_gene: TRBJ2-2
d_gene: NA
CDR3aa: CASTPRRGGTGELFF
CDR3nt: TGTGCCAGCACCCCAAGGCGGGGAGGTACCGGGGAGCTGTTTTTT

abundance: NA
v_gene: TRBV2
j_gene: TRBJ1-1
d_gene: NA
CDR3aa: CASSHSGTRGKNTEAFF
CDR3nt: TGTGCCAGCAGTCATTCCGGGACAAGAGGGAAGAACACTGAAGCTTTCTTT

abundance: few
v_gene: TRBV7-2
j_gene: TRBJ2-7
d_gene: TRBD1
CDR3aa: CASSYFRDSAYEQYF
CDR3nt: TGTGCCAGCAGCTACTTCCGGGACAGCGCCTACGAGCAGTACTTC

abundance: NA
v_gene: TRBV19
j_gene: TRBJ1-5
d_gene: NA
CDR3aa: CASSIVEFLGQPHF
CDR3nt: TGTGCCAGTAGTATAGTAGAGTTTCTCGGACAGCCGCATTTT

abundance: few
v_gene: TRBV2
j_gene: TRBJ1-2
d_gene: NA
CDR3aa: CASSEMGRGHYGYTF
CDR3nt: TGTGCCAGCAGTGAAATGGGTAGGGGTCACTATGGCTACACCTTC

abundance: NA
v_gene: TRBV28
j_gene: TRBJ2-1
d_gene: TRBD1
CDR3aa: CASSLVGQGGNEQFF
CDR3nt: TGTGCCAGCAGTTTAGTTGGACAGGGTGGCAATGAGCAGTTCTTC

abundance: NA
v_gene: TRBV4-2
j_gene: TRBJ1-2
d_gene: TRBD1
CDR3aa: CASSQGGQGADGYTF
CDR3nt: TGTGCCAGCAGCCAAGGGGGACAGGGGGCAGATGGCTACACCTTC

abundance: once
v_gene: TRBV27
j_gene: TRBJ2-1
d_gene: NA
CDR3aa: CASSFGGAVYNEQFF
CDR3nt: TGTGCCAGCAGTTTTGGGGGGGCAGTCTACAATGAGCAGTTCTTC

abundance: NA
v_gene: TRBV19
j_gene: TRBJ1-3
d_gene: TRBD1
CDR3aa: CASSIDGQDTGNTIYF
CDR3nt: TGTGCCAGTAGTATAGATGGACAGGATACTGGAAACACCATATATTTT

abundance: NA
v_gene: TRBV19
j_gene: TRBJ2-7
d_gene: TRBD1
CDR3aa: CASRSGRDSSYEQYF
CDR3nt: TGTGCCAGTAGGTCGGGCCGGGACAGCTCCTACGAGCAGTACTTC

abundance: few
v_gene: TRBV30
j_gene: TRBJ1-1
d_gene: NA
CDR3aa: CAWSALDGSEGAFF
CDR3nt: TGTGCCTGGAGTGCGCTCGACGGATCCGAGGGAGCTTTCTTT

abundance: NA
v_gene: TRBV11-3
j_gene: TRBJ2-1
d_gene: NA
CDR3aa: CASSLEISYNEQFF
CDR3nt: TGTGCCAGCAGCTTAGAAATTAGTTACAATGAGCAGTTCTTC

abundance: NA
v_gene: TRBV4-2
j_gene: TRBJ2-4
d_gene: TRBD2
CDR3aa: CATGSGSYIQYF
CDR3nt: TGTGCCACCGGGAGCGGGAGTTACATTCAGTACTTC

abundance: NA
v_gene: TRBV29-1
j_gene: TRBJ2-1
d_gene: TRBD1
CDR3aa: CSVMTGEQFF
CDR3nt: TGCAGCGTTATGACAGGGGAGCAGTTCTTC

abundance: NA
v_gene: TRBV7-8
j_gene: TRBJ2-2
d_gene: NA
CDR3aa: CASSFETANTGELFF
CDR3nt: TGTGCCAGCAGCTTCGAGACAGCGAACACCGGGGAGCTGTTTTTT

abundance: NA
v_gene: TRBV4-1
j_gene: TRBJ2-5
d_gene: TRBD2
CDR3aa: CASRQPGLAGYETQYF
CDR3nt: TGCGCCAGCAGACAACCGGGACTAGCGGGATATGAGACCCAGTACTTC

abundance: NA
v_gene: TRBV13
j_gene: TRBJ1-6
d_gene: TRBD1
CDR3aa: CASSPWTGSNSPLHF
CDR3nt: TGTGCCAGCAGCCCATGGACAGGGAGTAATTCACCCCTCCACTTT

abundance: NA
v_gene: TRBV5-1
j_gene: TRBJ2-7
d_gene: TRBD1
CDR3aa: CASSVTGGGEQYF
CDR3nt: TGCGCCAGCAGCGTAACAGGGGGCGGCGAGCAGTACTTC

abundance: NA
v_gene: TRBV27
j_gene: TRBJ2-1
d_gene: NA
CDR3aa: CASSLGGAEYEQFF
CDR3nt: TGTGCCAGCAGTTTGGGGGGAGCAGAATATGAGCAGTTCTTC

abundance: NA
v_gene: TRBV7-3
j_gene: TRBJ2-5
d_gene: TRBD2
CDR3aa: CASSLNAGGPGETQYF
CDR3nt: TGTGCCAGCAGCTTAAATGCGGGAGGGCCAGGAGAGACCCAGTACTTC

abundance: NA
v_gene: TRBV10-1
j_gene: TRBJ2-3
d_gene: NA
CDR3aa: CASSESGGLTDTQYF
CDR3nt: TGCGCCAGCAGTGAGTCAGGAGGGTTGACAGATACGCAGTATTTT

abundance: once
v_gene: TRBV25-1
j_gene: TRBJ2-7
d_gene: NA
CDR3aa: CASQGFANRAYEQYF
CDR3nt: TGTGCCAGCCAGGGGTTTGCGAACAGGGCTTACGAGCAGTACTTC

abundance: NA
v_gene: TRBV7-8
j_gene: TRBJ2-7
d_gene: NA
CDR3aa: CASSYGGASYEQYF
CDR3nt: TGTGCCAGCAGCTACGGCGGCGCATCCTACGAGCAGTACTTC

abundance: NA
v_gene: TRBV18
j_gene: TRBJ2-5
d_gene: NA
CDR3aa: CASSPRSQETQYF
CDR3nt: TGTGCCAGCTCACCTCGCAGCCAAGAGACCCAGTACTTC

abundance: NA
v_gene: TRBV15
j_gene: TRBJ2-7
d_gene: NA
CDR3aa: CATSRGGVGVYEQYF
CDR3nt: TGTGCCACCAGCAGAGGGGGGGTAGGGGTGTACGAGCAGTACTTC

abundance: NA
v_gene: TRBV11-2
j_gene: TRBJ1-4
d_gene: NA
CDR3aa: CASSPGPKKEKLFF
CDR3nt: TGTGCCAGCAGCCCGGGTCCTAAAAAGGAAAAACTGTTTTTT

abundance: NA
v_gene: TRBV2
j_gene: TRBJ2-5
d_gene: TRBD2
CDR3aa: CASSPVPGLVSETQYF
CDR3nt: TGTGCCAGCAGTCCCGTACCGGGACTAGTTAGCGAGACCCAGTACTTC

abundance: NA
v_gene: TRBV27
j_gene: TRBJ2-7
d_gene: TRBD1
CDR3aa: CASRLAGTGIYEQYF
CDR3nt: TGTGCCAGCAGACTCGCCGGGACAGGGATCTACGAGCAGTACTTC

abundance: NA
v_gene: TRBV9
j_gene: TRBJ2-7
d_gene: TRBD2
CDR3aa: CASSVATSSGEQYF
CDR3nt: TGTGCCAGCAGCGTAGCGACTAGCTCCGGCGAGCAGTACTTC

abundance: NA
v_gene: TRBV18
j_gene: TRBJ2-7
d_gene: TRBD1
CDR3aa: CASSPPGQGYEQYF
CDR3nt: TGTGCCAGCTCACCACCGGGACAGGGCTACGAGCAGTACTTC

abundance: NA
v_gene: TRBV4-2
j_gene: TRBJ2-1
d_gene: NA
CDR3aa: CASSQPDSYNEQFF
CDR3nt: TGTGCCAGCAGCCAACCCGACAGCTACAATGAGCAGTTCTTC

abundance: NA
v_gene: TRBV4-1
j_gene: TRBJ1-4
d_gene: NA
CDR3aa: CASSQFVDLEGYEKLFF
CDR3nt: TGCGCCAGCAGCCAATTTGTTGACTTGGAGGGGTATGAAAAACTGTTTTTT